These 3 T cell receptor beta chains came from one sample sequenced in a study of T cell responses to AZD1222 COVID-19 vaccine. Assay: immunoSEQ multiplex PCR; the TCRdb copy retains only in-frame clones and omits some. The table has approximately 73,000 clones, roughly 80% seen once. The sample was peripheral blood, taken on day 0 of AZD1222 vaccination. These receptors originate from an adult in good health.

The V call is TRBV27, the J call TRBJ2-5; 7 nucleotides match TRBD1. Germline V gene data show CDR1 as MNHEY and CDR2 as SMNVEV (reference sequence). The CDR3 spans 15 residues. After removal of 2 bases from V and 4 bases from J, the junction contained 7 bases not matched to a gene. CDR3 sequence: CASSLETGRRETQYF. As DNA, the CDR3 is TGTGCCAGCAGTTTAGAGACAGGGAGAAGAGAGACCCAGTACTTC.

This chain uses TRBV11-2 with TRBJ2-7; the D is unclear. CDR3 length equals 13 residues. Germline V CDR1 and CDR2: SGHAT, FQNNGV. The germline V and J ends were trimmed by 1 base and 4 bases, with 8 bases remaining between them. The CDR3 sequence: CASSLADPYEQYF. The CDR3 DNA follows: TGTGCCAGCAGCTTAGCAGACCCTTACGAGCAGTACTTC.

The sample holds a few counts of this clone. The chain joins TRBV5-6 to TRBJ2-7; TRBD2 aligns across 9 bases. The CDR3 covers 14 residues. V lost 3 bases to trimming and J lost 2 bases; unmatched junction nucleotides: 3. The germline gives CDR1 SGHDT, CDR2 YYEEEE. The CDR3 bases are TGTGCCAGCAGCTCGGGACTAGCCGCCTACGAGCAGTACTTC. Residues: CASSSGLAAYEQYF.